Sequencing of this T cell receptor beta chain was carried out in a study of cytomegalovirus exposure and HLA in healthy donors (dated by TCRdb to about 2017). With respect to the entire study: An earlier analysis of approximately 640 of the donors reported 250 to 350 Gb of sequence data and around 110 million unique TCR beta sequences from 150 million to 200 million T cells. Around 300 gigabases of sequencing data and some 85 million unique TCR sequences were included in an early release covering about 620 HLA-typed donors. Among the roughly 390 genotyped donors, roughly 80% belonged to the genetic ancestry cluster associated with self-reported Caucasian donors. The aim of the study was to test whether cataloging public T cell receptors could identify signatures of past pathogen exposure. Using immunosequencing, the study profiled T cell repertoires from 666 subjects and related those repertoires to cytomegalovirus serostatus. Along with the roughly 670-subject first cohort, a separate validation cohort of approximately 110 different subjects was used. To predict cytomegalovirus infection status, the study combined high-throughput TCR immunosequencing, statistical association of individual TCRs with disease status, and machine learning. To study patterns of TCR occurrence, a later analysis re-analyzed previously published TCR beta repertoires from 500 to 850 donors and added high-resolution HLA genotyping. The later analysis used no new phenotypic data to find candidate immune exposures, relying instead on TCR beta sequences and their occurrence across donors. In an earlier analysis of roughly 580 of the donors, high-throughput TCR beta sequencing was used to judge whether each TCR beta V gene segment behaved as functional or pseudogenic. Donor age, sex, ethnicity and CMV serostatus were collected together with the repertoire data. Genome-wide SNP genotypes for about 55% of the roughly 670 donors were used in a later genetic analysis, which treated that subset as a discovery cohort. All discovery cohort repertoires had been generated using a single sequencing platform. Both class I and class II loci were covered by HLA typing, at four-digit resolution. The number of donors typed differed by locus, with roughly 620-640 for A, B, C, DRB1 and DQB1, around 520 for DQA1, over 600 for DPA1, and some 440 for DPB1. A handful of DR-DQ haplotypes were treated as single units for association and clustering because of strong linkage in the cohort. Among some 400 genotyped donors of the cohort, an average of roughly 230,000 unique TCR beta nucleotide sequences was sequenced per donor, of which 15% to 20% were non-productive. The study at large found these results: Most CMV-associated TCR beta chains appeared to be HLA-restricted in a later analysis, and the HLA associations seemed to be driven largely by CMV exposure. Several of the top co-occurrence clusters appeared to be linked to parvovirus B19, influenza, CMV and Epstein-Barr virus, according to a later analysis. This cohort had only TCR beta chains sequenced, and the lack of alpha or paired-chain data limited which features could be detected. Strong co-occurrence of HLA alleles, especially DR and DQ, made assigning TCR associations to individual alleles difficult. The classifier was reported to diagnose cytomegalovirus status with high specificity and sensitivity in both the original and validation cohorts. Roughly uniform sequencing depth across donors was assumed in presence/absence analyses, although this assumption may not hold. The only immune exposure information available for the cohort was CMV serostatus. Because HLA typing was unavailable for some donors at each locus, only the typed subset was used in association tests. According to the authors, the approach could potentially be generalized to other disease states and immunological phenotypes. In a later analysis, HLA-associated TCR beta chains were found to be more clonally expanded and to have lower generation probabilities than equally common non-associated chains. In a later genetic analysis, fewer N-insertions in productive TCRs were reported among donors in an Asian-associated ancestry cluster than the roughly 700-donor mean. Because counts were too low, about 18 rarely observed V segments, including chromosome 9 orphons, were left out of the earlier analysis of over 550 of the donors. The sequencing pipeline was judged likely to have produced a cluster of highly shared sequence variants as a technical artifact. While some public TCRs were present in many individuals, most TCR sequences turned up only very rarely across donors. A further reported finding was that TCR beta sequences accurately predicted the HLA-A and HLA-B alleles for most subjects in the first cohort. Specific HLA alleles were associated with 15,000 to 20,000 TCR beta sequences at a false discovery rate of 0.05 in a later analysis. Because the 87-base-pair reads could not distinguish some IMGT-functional V segments, including TRBV6-2 and TRBV6-3, those segments were excluded. Linkage disequilibrium might explain the correlated functional status among segregating V segments, but an unknown experimental factor could not be excluded. In vitro tests confirmed that a few of the cytomegalovirus-associated TCR beta chains recognize cytomegalovirus antigens. The study gave a list of 150 to 200 TCR beta chains associated with cytomegalovirus. In a later genetic analysis, a missense DCLRE1C variant was associated with V-gene and J-gene trimming of TCR beta chains, and the association was replicated in an independent cohort. An earlier analysis of approximately 500 of the donors showed that most TCR beta V segments appeared in productive rearrangements either about 87% or about 30% of the time, which broadly matched IMGT annotations. A later analysis found that TCR association rates varied across HLA loci, with DRB1 alleles showing the most associated TCRs and HLA-C alleles the fewest.

Trimming removed 8 bases from V and 8 bases from J, leaving 16 bases between the germline ends. The CDR3 starts with the cysteine, ends with the phenylalanine, and has 14 residues. Only the CDR3 DNA stays, 42 bases, in frame from base 1. CDR1 and CDR2, per the germline V gene, are KGHSH and LQKENI. The cohort comprised 710 or so healthy bone marrow donors. All cohort members were sampled while nominally healthy, although unrecorded immune exposures were likely present. The donor tested CMV seropositive and was one of the 289 seropositive cohort members. Each donor provided a peripheral blood sample, and peripheral blood mononuclear cells were used for TCR beta sequencing. Genomic DNA extraction from the blood cell samples was performed with the Qiagen DNeasy Blood Extraction Kit. The library came from the immunoSEQ multiplex PCR assay. The multiplex PCR relied on a mix of 60 forward primers for TCR Vbeta segments and 13 reverse primers for TCR Jbeta segments. The CDR3 region of rearranged TCR beta genes was amplified from genomic DNA by a multiplex PCR assay. Amplified TCR beta libraries were sequenced as 87-base-pair reads on the Illumina HiSeq System. From the authors' description of their analysis: A later analysis counted tens of millions of unique TCR beta chains across the 500 to 850 repertoires, and some 12 million of these chains were shared by at least two donors. A nearest-neighbor algorithm error-corrected the raw reads and collapsed the reads into unique sequences, merging closely related sequences to remove PCR and sequencing errors. CDR3 sequences were aligned to IMGT reference sequences to assign V, D and J gene segments. For a sequence to be retained, a match of at least six nucleotides was required to both a V gene segment and a J gene segment. Rearrangements were classified as productive when the CDR3 lacked stop codons and remained in frame with V and J, and all other rearrangements were classified as non-productive. Following IMGT convention, CDR3 was defined as the stretch from the second conserved V-encoded cysteine to the conserved J-encoded phenylalanine. In an earlier analysis of around 640 of the donors, sequences lacking an unambiguous match to a single V gene segment were excluded. In an earlier analysis of a few hundred of the donors, V segments were called functional above 56.7% productive rearrangements and were called segregating when the between-donor standard deviation exceeded 5%. A statistical classification framework was built to diagnose cytomegalovirus status from the catalog of TCR beta chain sequences. A later analysis assigned V and J genes by comparing TCR nucleotide sequences with IMGT/GENE-DB human TR gene sequences. Using the TCRdist pipeline, a later analysis assigned CDR3 sequences along with most-parsimonious VDJ recombination scenarios. In a later analysis, every TCR beta chain was defined by the combination of its CDR3 amino acid sequence and its V-gene family, and reads without a unique V-gene family were dropped. A later analysis removed several hundred highly shared, low-generation-probability nucleotide sequences to deal with suspected cross-contamination and a sequencing artifact. A later analysis calculated a clonal expansion index for each public chain from normalized within-repertoire ranks of inferred template counts. In a later analysis, generation probabilities were computed using a VDJ recombination model fitted to out-of-frame rearrangements, and the results were checked against IGoR. A later analysis scored TCR-TCR, TCR-HLA and TCR-CMV co-occurrence with hypergeometric tests, applying a repertoire-size bias correction to TCR pairs. In a later analysis, false discovery rates were estimated by permuting HLA or CMV assignments 20 times. In a later analysis, co-occurring TCRs were grouped using DBSCAN, with TCRdist sequence similarity added in when clustering inside HLA-allele-positive subsets. Co-occurrence clustering excluded repertoires with fewer than 30,000 or more than 120,000 public chains, plus five with anomalous nucleotide sharing. TCRdb provides this immuneACCESS table in a form limited to in-frame rearrangements. Some clones are lacking; in checked studies, under half of them reflect an unresolved V gene, and why the rest are absent is not known. That table furnishes V, J and clone size, whereas the DNA furnished D and trimming. In this sample the table shows approximately 120,000 clones, approximately 70% of which occur a single time. Around 5% of the sample belongs to the ten largest clones.

Concerning this clone: Its antigen specificity is not known. No base-level quality is on record; no much larger clone is a single base apart.

This receptor was identified in a man in his sixties in good health and CMV-seropositive. Sequencing was carried out using PBMCs. Rearrangement joined TRBV18 to TRBJ1-6; the D segment could be TRBD1, given 5 matching bases. Here is the DNA: TGTGCCAGCGCAAGGGACTCTCTAGATTCACCCCTCCACTTT. Translation gives CASARDSLDSPLHF.